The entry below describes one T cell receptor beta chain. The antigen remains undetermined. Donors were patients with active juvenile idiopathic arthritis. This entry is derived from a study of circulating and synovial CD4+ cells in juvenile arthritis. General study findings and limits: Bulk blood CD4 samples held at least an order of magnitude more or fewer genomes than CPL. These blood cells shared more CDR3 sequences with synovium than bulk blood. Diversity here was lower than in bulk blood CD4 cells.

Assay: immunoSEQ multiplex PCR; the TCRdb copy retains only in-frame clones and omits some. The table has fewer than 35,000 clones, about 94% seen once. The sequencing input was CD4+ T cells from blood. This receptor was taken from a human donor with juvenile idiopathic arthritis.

CDR3: CASSTKPGQGTNVLTF. The CDR3 bases are TGTGCCAGTAGTACTAAACCGGGACAGGGGACCAACGTCCTGACTTTC. This chain joins TRBV19 and TRBJ2-6; 10 nucleotides line up with TRBD1. The CDR3 extends over 16 amino acids. Unmatched junction bases numbered 8, after V lost 4 bases and J lost 8 bases. CDR1 is LNHDA, CDR2 SQIVND, per germline (reference sequence).